The text below deals with one T cell receptor beta chain. What antigen it recognizes has not been identified. Base qualities are missing; no much larger clone stands one base away. The donors were 40 or so Caucasian individuals from Russia, aged roughly 6 to 100 years, who were systemically healthy. Approximately 9.7 milliliters of peripheral blood were drawn from each donor into EDTA-treated Vacutainer tubes. Ficoll-Paque density-gradient centrifugation was used to isolate PBMCs, with at least 6.5 million obtained per sample. Total RNA, at least 6 micrograms per sample, was extracted from PBMCs with Trizol reagent. For every donor, an aliquot of PBMCs went through flow cytometry to measure the percentages of naive CD45RAhigh/CD27high T cells. Receptors were amplified or captured by 5' RACE. TCRdb records Illumina HiSeq 2500 as the sequencer. A second PCR of roughly 7 to 11 cycles was performed with a sample-barcoded 5' primer and a J-beta primer mix. A template-switch 5' adaptor carrying 12 random nucleotides introduced a unique molecular identifier onto each TCR beta cDNA molecule. At least 3 million CDR3-containing paired-end reads were obtained from each sample. The Mint cDNA synthesis kit, primed by a TRBC-specific oligonucleotide, was used to synthesize first-strand cDNA from all RNA. Following uracil-DNA glycosylase treatment, a first 18-cycle PCR with universal primers M1SS and BC2_uni_R was performed on all cDNA. In the paper's pipeline: For normalization, 1 million high-quality reads were randomly selected from each sample, with every read carrying a distinct molecular identifier. Reads sharing molecular identifiers were discarded rather than binned into consensus sequences. MiTCR, set to a Q25 quality threshold and the strictest error-elimination algorithm, was used for CDR3 identification, clonotype clustering and error correction. A nonparametric unseen species model with Euler transformation was used to estimate a lower bound on total TCR beta diversity. Clones were called with MiXCR by TCRdb after fastp trimmed the public reads at Q25, and only in-frame beta chains were retained. A single entry per CDR3 protein holds the most common genes and DNA from its merged rows. What appears here as the V and J calls and clone size reflects TCRdb's work, not the paper's. Here the sample has approximately 800,000 distinct CDR3 sequences; less than 60% occur a single time. The top ten constitute roughly 20% of the sample.

The data are from a study of blood T cells in healthy people across ages (dated by TCRdb to 2015 to 2017). Turning to the overall study: In model experiments, template switching captured roughly one uniquely barcoded TCR beta cDNA molecule for every two T cells. Donors of different ages were randomly distributed across sequencing lanes to avoid experimental bias. To track age-related changes in TCR beta repertoire diversity, the study relied on deep sequencing normalized with unique cDNA molecular identifiers. Using the same blood draw, the study looked at two additional independent replicas of 1 million unique cDNA reads for two donors, one aged 18 to 30 and the other aged 80 or older. Donors were grouped into four age groups: young (average approximately 16 years), middle-aged (roughly 40), aged (about 60) and long-lived (82). Summary of the overall study and its limitations: The CMV infection status of donors was not known, potentially confounding age-related changes in expanded clonotypes. Observed TCR beta diversity per million T cells fell roughly linearly with age, and a significant reduction was already apparent by age around 40. Conclusive comparison of naive and antigen-experienced compartments was prevented by the profiling of bulk unsorted PBMCs. The long-lived group showed more naive CD4+ T cells, fewer expanded clones and increased TCR diversity than the aged group, suggesting age selection. A strong correlation was found between observed TCR beta diversity and the percentage of naive T cells measured by flow cytometry. Estimates of total diversity based on one million sequenced T cells were considered lower bounds and underestimates.

The cysteine opens and the phenylalanine closes a CDR3 of 14 amino acids. The sequence is cut down to CDR3 DNA, 42 bases in frame from base 1. V sheds 5 bases and J sheds 2 bases, leaving 10 bases between their ends. Per the germline V gene, SGHDT is the CDR1 and YYEEEE is the CDR2. The chain employs TRBV5-6 and TRBJ2-2, with the D segment identity uncertain. The clonotype originates from an older man in good health. Sequenced: blood. The CDR3 region has the sequence CASRLRSNTGELFF. The nucleotides are TGTGCCAGCAGGCTCCGGAGTAACACCGGGGAGCTGTTTTTT. The reference TRBV5-6 and TRBJ2-2 proteins fill in what lies around the CDR3, so the full variable domain reads DAGVTQSPTHLIKTRGQQVTLRCSPKSGHDTVSWYQQALGQGPQFIFQYYEEEERQRGNFPDRFSGHQFPNYSSELNVNALLLGDSALYLCASRLRSNTGELFFGEGSRLTVL.